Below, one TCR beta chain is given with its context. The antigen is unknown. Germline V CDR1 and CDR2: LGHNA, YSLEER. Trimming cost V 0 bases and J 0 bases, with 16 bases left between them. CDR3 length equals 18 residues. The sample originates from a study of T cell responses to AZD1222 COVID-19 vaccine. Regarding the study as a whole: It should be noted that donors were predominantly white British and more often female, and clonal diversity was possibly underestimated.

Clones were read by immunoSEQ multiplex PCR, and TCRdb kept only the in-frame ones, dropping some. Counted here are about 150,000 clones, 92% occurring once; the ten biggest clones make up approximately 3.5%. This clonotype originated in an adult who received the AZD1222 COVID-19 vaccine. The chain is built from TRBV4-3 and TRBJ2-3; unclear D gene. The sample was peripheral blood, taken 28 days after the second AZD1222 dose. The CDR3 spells CASSQEVWGIPSTDTQYF. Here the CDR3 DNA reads TGCGCCAGCAGCCAAGAGGTTTGGGGAATACCTAGCACAGATACGCAGTATTTT.